This TCR beta chain was captured by sequencing in a study of cytomegalovirus exposure and HLA in healthy donors. Findings of the study overall: In a later analysis, HLA-associated TCR beta chains were more clonally expanded than equally common others. The study put 150 or so TCR beta chains on its list as cytomegalovirus-associated.

Points on this clone: Its target is unknown.

Use of 60 Vbeta and 13 Jbeta primers characterized the PCR. Produced via immunoSEQ multiplex PCR; TCRdb's table is partial and in-frame only. Here the sample spans hundreds of thousands of clones, roughly 80% being singletons. This CDR3 region has 14 residues. The germline V gene encodes CDR1 ENHRY and CDR2 SYGVKD. V was trimmed by 10 bases and J by 1 base, leaving 14 bases between them. The receptor comes from a man younger than 40 in good health and CMV-seronegative. The J gene is TRBJ1-5, the V gene TRBV10-3, with D perhaps matching TRBD1 (5 bases). The specimen was PBMCs. The CDR3 sequence is CATGADRSNQPQHF. CDR3 in DNA: TGTGCCACGGGAGCCGACAGAAGCAATCAGCCCCAGCATTTT.